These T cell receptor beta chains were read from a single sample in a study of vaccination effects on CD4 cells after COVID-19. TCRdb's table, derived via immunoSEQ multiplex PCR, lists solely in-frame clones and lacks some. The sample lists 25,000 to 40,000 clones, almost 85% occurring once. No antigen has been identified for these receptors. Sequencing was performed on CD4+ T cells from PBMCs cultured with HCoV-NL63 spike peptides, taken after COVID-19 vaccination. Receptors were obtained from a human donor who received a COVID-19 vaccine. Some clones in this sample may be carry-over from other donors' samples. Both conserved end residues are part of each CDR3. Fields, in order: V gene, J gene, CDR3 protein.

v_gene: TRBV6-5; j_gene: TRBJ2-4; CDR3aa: CASSRGGTQYF
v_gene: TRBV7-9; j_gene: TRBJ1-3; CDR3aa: CASSLVGNTIYF
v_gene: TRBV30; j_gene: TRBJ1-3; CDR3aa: CAWSVGRAGNTIYF
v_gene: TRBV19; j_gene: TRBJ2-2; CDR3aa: CASSWGTGDTGELFF
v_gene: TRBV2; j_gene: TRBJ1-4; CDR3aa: CASGVEVGEKLFF
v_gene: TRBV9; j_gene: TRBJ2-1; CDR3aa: CASSVRAGGPNEQFF
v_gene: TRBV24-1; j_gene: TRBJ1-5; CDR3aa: CATSGSGISNQPQHF
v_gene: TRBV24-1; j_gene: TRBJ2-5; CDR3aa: CATSDFSSSRGVGETQYF
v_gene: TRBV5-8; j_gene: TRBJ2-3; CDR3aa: CASPLGLAGGQPESTDTQYF
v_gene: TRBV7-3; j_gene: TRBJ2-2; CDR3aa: CASSFLGNTGELFF
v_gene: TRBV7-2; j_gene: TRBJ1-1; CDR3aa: CASSPGPNTEAFF
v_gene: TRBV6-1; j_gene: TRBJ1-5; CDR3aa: CASSETGGYQPQHF
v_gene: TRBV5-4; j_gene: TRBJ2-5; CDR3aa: CASSLTPIRETQYF
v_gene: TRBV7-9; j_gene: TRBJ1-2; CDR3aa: CASSPSPGFYGYTF
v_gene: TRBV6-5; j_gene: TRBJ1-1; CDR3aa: CASTKTRATEAFF
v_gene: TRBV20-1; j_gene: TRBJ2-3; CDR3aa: CSASAGLAGLGTQYF
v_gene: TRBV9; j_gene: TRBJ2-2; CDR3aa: CASSVVPNTGELFF
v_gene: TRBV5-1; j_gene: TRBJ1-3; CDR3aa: CASSLTQGALGGNTIYF
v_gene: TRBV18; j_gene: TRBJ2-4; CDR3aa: CASSPGKNIQYF
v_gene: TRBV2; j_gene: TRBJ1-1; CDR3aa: CASRGVSEAFF
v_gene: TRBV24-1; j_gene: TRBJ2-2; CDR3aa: CATSEPRGAPGELFF
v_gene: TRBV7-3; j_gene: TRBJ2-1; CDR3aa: CASSLTGSGGANEQFF
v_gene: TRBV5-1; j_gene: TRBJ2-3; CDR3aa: CASSFLAGGADTQYF
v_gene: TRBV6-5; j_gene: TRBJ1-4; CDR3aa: CASSIQGGNEKLFF
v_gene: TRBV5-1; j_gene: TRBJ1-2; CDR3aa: CASSLGTNYGYTF
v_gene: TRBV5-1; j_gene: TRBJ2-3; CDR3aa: CASSKTGVPDTQYF
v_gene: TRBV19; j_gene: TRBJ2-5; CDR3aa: CASSMSLGGLKETQYF
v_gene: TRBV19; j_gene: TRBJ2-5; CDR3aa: CASSIGSGDGAQYF
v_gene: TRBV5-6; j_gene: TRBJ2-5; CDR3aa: CASSLGSQETQYF
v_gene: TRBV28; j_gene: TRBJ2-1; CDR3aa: CASSLQGTVYNEQFF
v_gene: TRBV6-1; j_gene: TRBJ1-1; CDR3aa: CASSDGLNTEAFF
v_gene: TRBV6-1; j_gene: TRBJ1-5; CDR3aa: CASSEGYRGSNQPQHF
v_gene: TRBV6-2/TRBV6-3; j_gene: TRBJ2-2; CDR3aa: CASSRSNTGELFF
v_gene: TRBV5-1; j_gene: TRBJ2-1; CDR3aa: CASIPASGGPPNNEQFF
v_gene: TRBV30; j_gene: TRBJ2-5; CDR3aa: CAWSVGSLGETQYF
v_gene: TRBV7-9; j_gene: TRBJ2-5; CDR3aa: CASSSTEGPETQYF
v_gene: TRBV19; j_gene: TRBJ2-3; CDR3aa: CASSRSPSGGALNTQYF
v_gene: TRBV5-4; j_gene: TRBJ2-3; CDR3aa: CASSPNSGVDTQYF
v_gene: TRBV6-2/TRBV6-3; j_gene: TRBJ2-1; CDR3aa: CASSYLPSTALNEQFF
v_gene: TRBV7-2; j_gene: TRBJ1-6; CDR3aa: CASSLDRSSYNSPLHF
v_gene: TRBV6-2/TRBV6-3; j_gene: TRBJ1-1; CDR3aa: CASSSYRELNTEAFF
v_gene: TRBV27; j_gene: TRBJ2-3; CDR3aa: CASSRAGTASTDTQYF
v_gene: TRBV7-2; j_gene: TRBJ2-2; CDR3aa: CASSLQANTGELFF
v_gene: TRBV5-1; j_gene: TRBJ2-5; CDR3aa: CASSFPGTSQETQYF